A selection of T cell receptor beta chains follows, all from one sample in a study of blood T cells in healthy people across ages. TCRdb re-analysed the 5' RACE reads in MiXCR, keeping a single row per CDR3 protein. Here the sample spans hundreds of thousands of distinct CDR3 sequences, roughly three fifths being singletons. The sample comprised blood. The receptors were gathered from a middle-aged man in good health. Both conserved end residues are part of each CDR3. The D gene is left open where the match is weak. Size values are once, few and many counts, or a class for expanded clones, and some rows have none.

CASSSGRGYTF	TGTGCCAGCAGTTCTGGAAGAGGCTACACCTTC	11	-	TRBJ1-2	TRBV28	few
CASSLGAGIHTQYF	TGTGCCAGCAGCTTAGGAGCGGGTATCCATACGCAGTATTTT	14	-	TRBJ2-3	TRBV11-2	-
CSVATSGSNEQFF	TGCAGCGTTGCGACTAGCGGTTCCAATGAGCAGTTCTTC	13	TRBD2	TRBJ2-1	TRBV29-1	few
CASGSSSLSYEQYF	TGTGCCAGCGGCTCGAGTAGCCTCTCCTACGAGCAGTACTTC	14	-	TRBJ2-7	TRBV7-9	-
CASSSSWGAEAFF	TGTGCCAGCAGCTCTTCCTGGGGTGCAGAAGCTTTCTTT	13	-	TRBJ1-1	TRBV11-1	once
CSARTGGQINTGELFF	TGCAGCGCTAGGACAGGGGGCCAGATAAACACCGGGGAGCTGTTTTTT	16	TRBD1	TRBJ2-2	TRBV29-1	-
CASSLNMPEAFF	TGTGCCAGCTCCCTCAACATGCCTGAAGCTTTCTTT	12	-	TRBJ1-1	TRBV18	-
CASSLLGPSTDTQYF	TGTGCCAGCAGCTTATTGGGCCCTAGCACAGATACGCAGTATTTT	15	-	TRBJ2-3	TRBV7-9	few
CSAQGTSGYEQYF	TGCAGCGCCCAGGGGACTAGCGGCTACGAGCAGTACTTC	13	TRBD2	TRBJ2-7	TRBV29-1	-
CASSRNNPRQGSMNYGYTF	TGCGCCAGCAGCCGCAATAATCCCCGACAGGGAAGTATGAACTATGGCTACACCTTC	19	TRBD1	TRBJ1-2	TRBV4-3	-
CASSARAGLRAKNIQYF	TGCGCCAGCAGCGCTAGGGCCGGGTTAAGGGCCAAAAACATTCAGTACTTC	17	-	TRBJ2-4	TRBV5-1	-
CASSFPGGRQETQYF	TGTGCCAGCAGCTTTCCGGGGGGGCGCCAAGAGACCCAGTACTTC	15	TRBD2	TRBJ2-5	TRBV7-2	few
CASSLSDIDNEQFF	TGTGCCAGCAGCTTATCGGACATCGACAATGAGCAGTTCTTC	14	-	TRBJ2-1	TRBV7-3	-
CASSLGWSEEEQYF	TGCGCCAGCAGCTTGGGATGGTCCGAAGAGGAGCAGTACTTC	14	-	TRBJ2-7	TRBV5-1	-
CATSSSFGVGDKQYF	TGTGCCACCAGCTCCAGTTTCGGAGTTGGGGATAAGCAGTACTTC	15	-	TRBJ2-5	TRBV15	-
CATSSRAGEETQYF	TGTGCCACCAGCAGTCGAGCGGGGGAAGAGACCCAGTACTTC	14	TRBD2	TRBJ2-5	TRBV15	-
CASSSPTKETQYF	TGTGCCAGCAGCTCACCGACGAAAGAGACCCAGTACTTC	13	-	TRBJ2-5	TRBV7-2	-
CSVARQDSSYEQYF	TGCAGCGTTGCCAGACAGGATTCCTCCTACGAGCAGTACTTC	14	-	TRBJ2-7	TRBV29-1	-
CASSLNPTAGVNNEQYF	TGTGCCAGCAGTCTCAACCCGACAGCGGGGGTTAACAATGAGCAGTACTTC	17	TRBD2	TRBJ2-7	TRBV28	-
CASSHLRDRATEAFF	TGTGCCAGCAGCCACCTCCGGGACAGGGCCACTGAAGCTTTCTTT	15	TRBD1	TRBJ1-1	TRBV7-6	once
CASSAGLAGGRSYNEQYF	TGCGCCAGCAGCGCGGGACTAGCGGGAGGCCGCTCCTACAATGAGCAGTACTTC	18	TRBD2	TRBJ2-7	TRBV5-1	many
CASSSGQAGSTDTQYF	TGTGCCAGCAGTTCGGGGCAGGCGGGTTCCACAGATACGCAGTATTTT	16	-	TRBJ2-3	TRBV6-5	few
CASSPALAGGREQYF	TGTGCCAGCAGCCCGGCTCTAGCGGGAGGACGTGAGCAGTACTTC	15	TRBD2	TRBJ2-5	TRBV14	-
CASSQERTGTRVNEQFF	TGCGCCAGCAGCCAAGAAAGGACGGGGACTAGAGTAAATGAGCAGTTCTTC	17	TRBD2	TRBJ2-1	TRBV4-3	many
CSARGTAYEQYF	TGCAGTGCTAGAGGGACAGCCTACGAGCAGTACTTC	12	-	TRBJ2-7	TRBV20-1	few
CSVTQGFTEAFF	TGCAGCGTAACACAGGGCTTCACTGAAGCTTTCTTT	12	-	TRBJ1-1	TRBV29-1	-
CASSSRDRGCCYYGYTF	TGTGCCAGCAGCTCCCGGGACAGGGGGTGCTGTTACTATGGCTACACCTTC	17	-	TRBJ1-2	TRBV21-1	-
CASSSGQGAVNEQFF	TGTGCCAGCAGTTCGGGACAGGGGGCAGTCAATGAGCAGTTCTTC	15	TRBD1	TRBJ2-1	TRBV28	once
CASSERVGRSGVPYEQYF	TGTGCCAGCAGTGAAAGGGTAGGGCGTTCGGGAGTGCCCTACGAGCAGTACTTC	18	-	TRBJ2-7	TRBV2	-
CAGKPDRDFEQYF	TGTGCCGGCAAACCGGACAGGGACTTCGAGCAGTACTTC	13	TRBD1	TRBJ2-7	TRBV28	-
CASSPLAGINNEQFF	TGTGCCAGCAGCCCACTAGCGGGGATAAACAATGAGCAGTTCTTC	15	TRBD2	TRBJ2-1	TRBV12-3/TRBV12-4	-
CATGTGIFTDTQYF	TGTGCCACCGGTACAGGGATTTTTACAGATACGCAGTATTTT	14	-	TRBJ2-3	TRBV10-3	-
CSASSGADGYTF	TGCAGTGCTAGTTCGGGGGCGGATGGCTACACCTTC	12	-	TRBJ1-2	TRBV20-1	once
CASSQPSGVRQFF	TGTGCCAGCAGCCAGCCGAGCGGCGTGCGGCAGTTCTTC	13	-	TRBJ2-1	TRBV3-1	-
CASRPMAGSQYF	TGCGCCAGCAGACCTATGGCGGGTTCACAGTACTTC	12	-	TRBJ2-5	TRBV10-2	-
CASSRNPYAGTGEQPQHF	TGCGCCAGCAGCCGCAACCCGTACGCTGGGACAGGGGAACAGCCCCAGCATTTT	18	TRBD1	TRBJ1-5	TRBV4-1	-
CASSPIGWLRQETQYF	TGCGCCAGCAGCCCCATCGGGTGGTTGAGGCAAGAGACCCAGTACTTC	16	-	TRBJ2-5	TRBV4-3	-
CASSQDWALVTDTQYF	TGCGCCAGCAGCCAAGATTGGGCCTTAGTCACAGATACGCAGTATTTT	16	-	TRBJ2-3	TRBV4-3	-
CASSLAGAGGFNEQFF	TGTGCCAGCAGCTTAGCGGGAGCGGGAGGTTTCAATGAGCAGTTCTTC	16	TRBD2	TRBJ2-1	TRBV7-2	-
CASRGAGTYEQYF	TGTGCCAGCAGGGGGGCAGGGACCTACGAGCAGTACTTC	13	-	TRBJ2-7	TRBV25-1	-
CASSSRWGTDTQYF	TGTGCCAGCAGTTCTAGGTGGGGCACAGATACGCAGTATTTT	14	-	TRBJ2-3	TRBV27	-